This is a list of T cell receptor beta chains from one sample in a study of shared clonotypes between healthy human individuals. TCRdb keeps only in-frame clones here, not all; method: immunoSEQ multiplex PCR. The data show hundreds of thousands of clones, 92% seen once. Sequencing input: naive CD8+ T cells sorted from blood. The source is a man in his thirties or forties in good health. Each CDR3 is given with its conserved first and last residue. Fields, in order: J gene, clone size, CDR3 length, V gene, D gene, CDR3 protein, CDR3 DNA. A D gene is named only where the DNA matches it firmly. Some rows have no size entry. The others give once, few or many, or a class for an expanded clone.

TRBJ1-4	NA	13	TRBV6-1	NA	CASRRGGDEKLFF	TGTGCCAGCAGGAGAGGAGGAGATGAAAAACTGTTTTTT
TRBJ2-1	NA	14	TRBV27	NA	CASSLDSSYNEQFF	TGTGCCAGCAGTTTGGATAGCTCCTACAATGAGCAGTTCTTC
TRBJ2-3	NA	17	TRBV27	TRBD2	CASSLLPGGRGTDTQYF	TGTGCCAGCAGTTTACTCCCGGGCGGGAGAGGCACAGATACGCAGTATTTT
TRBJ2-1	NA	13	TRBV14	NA	CASSEVLYNEQFF	TGTGCCAGCAGTGAAGTCTTGTACAATGAGCAGTTCTTC
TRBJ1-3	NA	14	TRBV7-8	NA	CASSLLGLGNTIYF	TGTGCCAGCAGCTTACTCGGTCTCGGGAACACCATATATTTT
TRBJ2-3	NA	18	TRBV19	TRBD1	CASSRSLPGQGVTDTQYF	TGTGCCAGTAGTCGTAGCCTACCGGGACAGGGGGTGACAGATACGCAGTATTTT
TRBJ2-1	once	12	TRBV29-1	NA	CSVWTTENEQFF	TGCAGCGTGTGGACAACAGAGAATGAGCAGTTCTTC
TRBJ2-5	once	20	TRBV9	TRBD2	CASSSNPGLAGALDQETQYF	TGTGCCAGCAGCTCAAACCCGGGACTAGCGGGAGCCCTAGACCAAGAGACCCAGTACTTC
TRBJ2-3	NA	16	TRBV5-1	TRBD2	CASSLLAGGNTDTQYF	TGCGCCAGCAGCTTACTAGCGGGAGGGAACACAGATACGCAGTATTTT
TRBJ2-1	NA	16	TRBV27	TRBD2	CASSQGLAGWGNEQFF	TGTGCCAGCAGTCAGGGACTAGCGGGATGGGGCAATGAGCAGTTCTTC
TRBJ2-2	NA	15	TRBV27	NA	CASSFVYDATGELFF	TGTGCCAGCAGCTTTGTTTACGATGCGACCGGGGAGCTGTTTTTT
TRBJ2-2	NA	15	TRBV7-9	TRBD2	CASSPGWGLTGELFF	TGTGCCAGCAGCCCAGGCTGGGGACTAACCGGGGAGCTGTTTTTT
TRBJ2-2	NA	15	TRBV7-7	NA	CATQGGPPNTGELFF	TGTGCCACTCAGGGGGGCCCCCCTAACACCGGGGAGCTGTTTTTT
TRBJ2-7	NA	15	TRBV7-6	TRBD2	CASSLDLAESYEQYF	TGTGCCAGCAGCTTAGATCTAGCGGAGTCCTACGAGCAGTACTTC
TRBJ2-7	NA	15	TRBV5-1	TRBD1	CASSWGTGGPYEQYF	TGCGCCAGCAGCTGGGGGACAGGGGGCCCCTACGAGCAGTACTTC
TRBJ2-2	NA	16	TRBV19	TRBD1	CASSTRDRGLGGELFF	TGTGCCAGTAGTACCCGGGACAGGGGGCTTGGCGGGGAGCTGTTTTTT
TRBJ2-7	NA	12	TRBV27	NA	CASSLVRGEQYF	TGTGCCAGCAGTTTGGTCAGGGGTGAGCAGTACTTC
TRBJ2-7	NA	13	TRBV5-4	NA	CASSFGTGGEQYF	TGTGCCAGCAGCTTCGGGACGGGCGGGGAGCAGTACTTC
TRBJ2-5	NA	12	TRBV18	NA	CASSPPAETQYF	TGTGCCAGCTCACCACCAGCAGAGACCCAGTACTTC
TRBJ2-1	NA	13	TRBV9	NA	CASSGGGGTEQFF	TGTGCCAGCAGCGGTGGTGGGGGGACAGAGCAGTTCTTC
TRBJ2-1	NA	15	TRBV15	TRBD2	CATSRVSGAYNEQFF	TGTGCCACCAGCAGAGTTAGCGGGGCCTACAATGAGCAGTTCTTC
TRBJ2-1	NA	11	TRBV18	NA	CASSPVDEQFF	TGTGCCAGCTCACCAGTAGATGAGCAGTTCTTC
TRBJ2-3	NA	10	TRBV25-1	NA	CASRGDTQYF	TGTGCCAGCAGGGGGGATACGCAGTATTTT
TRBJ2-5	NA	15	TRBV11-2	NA	CASSLFSPSQETQYF	TGTGCCAGCAGCTTGTTTTCTCCGAGCCAAGAGACCCAGTACTTC
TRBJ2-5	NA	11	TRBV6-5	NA	CATRQRETQYF	TGTGCCACCCGACAGAGGGAGACCCAGTACTTC
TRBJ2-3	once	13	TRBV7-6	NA	CASSLGSTDTQYF	TGTGCCAGCAGCTTAGGAAGCACAGATACGCAGTATTTT
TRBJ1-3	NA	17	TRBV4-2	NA	CASSPQRSTPSGNTIYF	TGTGCCAGCAGCCCTCAGAGGAGTACCCCCTCTGGAAACACCATATATTTT
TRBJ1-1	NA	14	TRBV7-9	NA	CASSFILSGTEAFF	TGTGCCAGCAGCTTCATCCTGAGTGGCACTGAAGCTTTCTTT
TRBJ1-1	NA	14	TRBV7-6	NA	CASSLGSGSTEAFF	TGTGCCAGCAGCTTAGGTTCAGGGTCCACTGAAGCTTTCTTT
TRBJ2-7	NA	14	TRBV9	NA	CASSVEVGGYEQYF	TGTGCCAGCAGCGTAGAAGTAGGGGGGTACGAGCAGTACTTC
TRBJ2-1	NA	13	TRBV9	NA	CASSPRGINEQFF	TGTGCCAGCAGCCCAAGAGGGATCAATGAGCAGTTCTTC
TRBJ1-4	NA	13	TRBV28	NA	CASTSTANEKLFF	TGTGCCAGCACTTCCACTGCTAATGAAAAACTGTTTTTT
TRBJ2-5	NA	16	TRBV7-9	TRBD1	CASSSPDRVWQETQYF	TGTGCCAGCAGCAGCCCAGACAGGGTATGGCAAGAGACCCAGTACTTC
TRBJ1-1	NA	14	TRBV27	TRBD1	CASNRGGAVTEAFF	TGTGCCAGCAACAGAGGGGGCGCGGTTACTGAAGCTTTCTTT
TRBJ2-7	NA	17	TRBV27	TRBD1	CASSLYIGDRLSYEQYF	TGTGCCAGCAGTTTATATATCGGGGACAGGCTCTCCTACGAGCAGTACTTC
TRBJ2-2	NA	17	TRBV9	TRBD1	CASSDKTGGFNTGELFF	TGTGCCAGCAGCGATAAGACAGGGGGATTTAACACCGGGGAGCTGTTTTTT
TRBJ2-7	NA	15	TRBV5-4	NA	CASNNRDGTPHEQYF	TGTGCCAGCAATAATAGGGACGGGACGCCCCACGAGCAGTACTTC
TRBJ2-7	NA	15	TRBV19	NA	CASSIRDHGSYEQYF	TGTGCCAGTAGTATCCGGGACCACGGCTCCTACGAGCAGTACTTC
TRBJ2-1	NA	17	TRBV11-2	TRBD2	CASSLGPGTSTLYEQFF	TGTGCCAGCAGCCTAGGGCCCGGGACTAGCACTCTCTATGAGCAGTTCTTC
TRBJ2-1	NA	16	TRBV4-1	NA	CASSLSEGESYNEQFF	TGCGCCAGCAGTCTTTCAGAGGGAGAGTCCTACAATGAGCAGTTCTTC
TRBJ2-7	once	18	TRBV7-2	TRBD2	CASSLDVSSGIQKREQYF	TGTGCCAGCAGCTTAGATGTTTCCAGCGGGATCCAAAAACGGGAGCAGTACTTC
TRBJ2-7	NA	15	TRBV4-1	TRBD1	CASSQAGQGLYEQYF	TGCGCCAGCAGCCAAGCGGGACAGGGGCTTTACGAGCAGTACTTC
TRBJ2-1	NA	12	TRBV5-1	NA	CASSFIPDEQFF	TGCGCCAGCAGCTTTATACCCGATGAGCAGTTCTTC
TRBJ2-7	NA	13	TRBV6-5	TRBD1	CASRAGGVYEQYF	TGTGCCAGCAGGGCAGGGGGCGTATACGAGCAGTACTTC
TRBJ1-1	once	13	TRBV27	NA	CASSFGLSTEAFF	TGTGCCAGCAGTTTCGGGCTGAGCACTGAAGCTTTCTTT
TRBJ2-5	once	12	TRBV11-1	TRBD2	CASSLTGGSQYF	TGTGCCAGCAGCTTAACCGGGGGGTCCCAGTACTTC
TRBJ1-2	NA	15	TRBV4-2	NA	CASTTVGAPNYGYTF	TGTGCCAGCACCACGGTGGGGGCCCCTAACTATGGCTACACCTTC
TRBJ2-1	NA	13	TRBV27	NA	CASSLRAHREQFF	TGTGCCAGCAGTTTGAGGGCCCATCGGGAGCAGTTCTTC
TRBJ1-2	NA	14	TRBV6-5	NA	CASSYPGGAYGYTF	TGTGCCAGCAGTTACCCCGGGGGCGCCTATGGCTACACCTTC
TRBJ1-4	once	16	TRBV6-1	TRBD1	CASSESMNLGQGALFF	TGTGCCAGCAGTGAATCCATGAACCTGGGACAGGGAGCACTGTTTTTT
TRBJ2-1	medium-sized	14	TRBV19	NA	CASNGGEVYNEQFF	TGTGCCAGTAACGGGGGAGAGGTCTACAATGAGCAGTTCTTC
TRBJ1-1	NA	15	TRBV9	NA	CASSAPGLTNTEAFF	TGTGCCAGCAGCGCCCCGGGACTCACGAACACTGAAGCTTTCTTT
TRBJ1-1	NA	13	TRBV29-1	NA	CSAKITDVTEAFF	TGCAGCGCGAAGATTACCGATGTCACTGAAGCTTTCTTT
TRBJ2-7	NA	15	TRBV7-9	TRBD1	CASSHAVDRGPEQYF	TGTGCCAGCAGCCATGCCGTGGACAGGGGACCCGAGCAGTACTTC
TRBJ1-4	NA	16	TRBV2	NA	CASSAILGATNEKLFF	TGTGCCAGCAGTGCGATTTTAGGAGCAACTAATGAAAAACTGTTTTTT